This T cell receptor (beta chain) was recorded in a study of T cells in localized non-small cell lung cancer. Study-wide results and limits: Tumor trailed uninvolved adjacent lung in T cell clonality, which peaked there. The study detected a median approximately 54 of the top 100 tumor clones in adjacent lung. Longer overall survival was seen with higher T cell density measured in blood. Since sequencing was restricted to only one region of the tumor, intratumor heterogeneity remains a possibility.

TCRdb's table, derived via immunoSEQ multiplex PCR, lists solely in-frame clones and lacks some. The sample has 75,000 to 80,000 clones, around 81% seen once; the top ten hold 8% to 10%. With regard to this clone: Its cognate antigen is unknown.

This CDR3 spans 17 amino acids. Germline CDR1 and CDR2: SGHRS and YFSETQ. V trimming: 4 bases; J trimming: 4 bases; junction bases outside the gene matches: 13. The receptor was isolated from a female donor older than 55 with stage I lung adenocarcinoma. The sample consisted of peripheral blood, taken before any cancer treatment. This chain connects TRBV5-1 to TRBJ1-1; 10 bases match TRBD1. Here the CDR3 DNA reads TGCGCCAGCAGCCTGGGGGGGACAGGGGCTGGGAGCACTGAAGCTTTCTTT. Residues: CASSLGGTGAGSTEAFF.